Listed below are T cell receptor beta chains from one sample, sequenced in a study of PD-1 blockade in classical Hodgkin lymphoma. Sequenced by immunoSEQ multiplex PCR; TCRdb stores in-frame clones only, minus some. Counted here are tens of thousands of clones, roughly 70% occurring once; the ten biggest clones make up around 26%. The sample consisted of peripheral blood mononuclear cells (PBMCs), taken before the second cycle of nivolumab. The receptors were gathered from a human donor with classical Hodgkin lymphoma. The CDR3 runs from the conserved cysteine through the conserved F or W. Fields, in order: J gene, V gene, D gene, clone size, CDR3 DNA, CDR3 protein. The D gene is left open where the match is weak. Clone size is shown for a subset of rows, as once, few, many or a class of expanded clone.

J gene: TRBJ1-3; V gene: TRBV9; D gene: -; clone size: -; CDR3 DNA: TGTGCCAGCAGCGTAGGCGTACTCTCTGGAAACACCATATATTTT; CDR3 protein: CASSVGVLSGNTIYF
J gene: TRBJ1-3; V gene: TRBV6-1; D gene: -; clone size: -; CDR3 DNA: TGTGCCAGCAGTGAAGGTCGGGGGTGGTACACCATATATTTT; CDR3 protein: CASSEGRGWYTIYF
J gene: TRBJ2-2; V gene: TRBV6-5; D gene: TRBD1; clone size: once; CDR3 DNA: TGTGCCAGCAGAAGGGACAGACTGAACACCGGGGAGCTGTTTTTT; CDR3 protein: CASRRDRLNTGELFF
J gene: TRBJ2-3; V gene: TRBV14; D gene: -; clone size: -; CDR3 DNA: TGTGCCAGCAGCCAAGGGGGGGGCTCGGATACGCAGTATTTT; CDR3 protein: CASSQGGGSDTQYF
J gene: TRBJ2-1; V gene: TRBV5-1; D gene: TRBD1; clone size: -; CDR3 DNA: TGCGCCAGCAGCGGACAGGGGGGCTACAATGAGCAGTTCTTC; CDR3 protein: CASSGQGGYNEQFF
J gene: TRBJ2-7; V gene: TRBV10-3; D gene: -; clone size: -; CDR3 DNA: TGTGCCACCTGGTTCAGGGGGGGCGAGCAGTACTTC; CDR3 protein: CATWFRGGEQYF
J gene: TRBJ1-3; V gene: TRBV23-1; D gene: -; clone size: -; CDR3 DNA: TGCGCCAGCAGTCAAGGGAAGGGCGAAAGAAACACCATATATTTT; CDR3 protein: CASSQGKGERNTIYF
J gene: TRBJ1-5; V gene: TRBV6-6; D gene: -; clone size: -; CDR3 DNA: TGTGCCAGCACCAAACTACAGGGAATTCAGCCCCAGCATTTT; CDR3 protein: CASTKLQGIQPQHF
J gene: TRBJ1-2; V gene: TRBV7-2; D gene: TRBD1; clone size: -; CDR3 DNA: TGTGCCAGCAGCCTGACAGGGGGGGAGAACTATGGCTACACCTTC; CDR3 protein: CASSLTGGENYGYTF
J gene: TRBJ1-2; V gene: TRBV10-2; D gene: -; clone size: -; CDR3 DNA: TGCGCCAGCAGTGACAGGCCTCGCTATGGCTACACCTTC; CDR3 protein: CASSDRPRYGYTF
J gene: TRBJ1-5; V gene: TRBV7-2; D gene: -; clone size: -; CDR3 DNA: TGTGCCAGCAGCTTAGCAGGGTTCGGTCAGCCCCAGCATTTT; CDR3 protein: CASSLAGFGQPQHF
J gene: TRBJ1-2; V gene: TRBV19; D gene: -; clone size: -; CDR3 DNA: TGTGCCAGTAGTATCGACCGCGGCTACACCTTC; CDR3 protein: CASSIDRGYTF
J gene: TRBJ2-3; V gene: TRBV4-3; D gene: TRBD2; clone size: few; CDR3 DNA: TGCGCCAGCAGCCCGGGGGGGCTCACAGATACGCAGTATTTT; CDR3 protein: CASSPGGLTDTQYF
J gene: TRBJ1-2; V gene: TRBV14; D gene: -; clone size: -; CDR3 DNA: TGTGCCAGCAGCCAAGATATCTTCCGGGCAGGGGATGGCTACACCTTC; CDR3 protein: CASSQDIFRAGDGYTF
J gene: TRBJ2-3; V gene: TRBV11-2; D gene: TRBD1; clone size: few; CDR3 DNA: TGTGCCAGCAGCTTTCCCTCCGGGACAGGGGACACAGATACGCAGTATTTT; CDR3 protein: CASSFPSGTGDTDTQYF
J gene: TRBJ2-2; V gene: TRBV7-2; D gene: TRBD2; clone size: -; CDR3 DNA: TGTGCCAGCAGCCAACTAGCGGGAAACACCGGGGAGCTGTTTTTT; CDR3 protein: CASSQLAGNTGELFF
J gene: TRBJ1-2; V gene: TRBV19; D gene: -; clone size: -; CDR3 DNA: TGTGCCAGTAGTATACTATCTCGGGACACTGGCTACACCTTC; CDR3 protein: CASSILSRDTGYTF
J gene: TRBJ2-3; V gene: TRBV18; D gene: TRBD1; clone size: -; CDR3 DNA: TGTGCCAGCTCACCCGGGACAGGTCCCTTAGTTGCGCAGTATTTT; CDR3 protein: CASSPGTGPLVAQYF
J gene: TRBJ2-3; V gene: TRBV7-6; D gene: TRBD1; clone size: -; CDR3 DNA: TGTGCCAGCACCGCGGGACAGGGCACGGATACGCAGTATTTT; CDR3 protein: CASTAGQGTDTQYF
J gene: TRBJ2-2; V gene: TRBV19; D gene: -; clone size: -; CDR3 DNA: TGTGCCAGTAGGAAGCACCACAGTGGTAACACCGGGGAGCTGTTTTTT; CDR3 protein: CASRKHHSGNTGELFF
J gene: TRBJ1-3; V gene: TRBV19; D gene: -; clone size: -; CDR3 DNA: TGTGCCAGTAGTATAGATGGATACTCTGGAAACACCATATATTTT; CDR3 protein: CASSIDGYSGNTIYF
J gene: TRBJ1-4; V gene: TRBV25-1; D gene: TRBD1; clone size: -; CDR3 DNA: TGTGCCAGCAGTGATCCGGGACAGGGGGATGAAAAACTGTTTTTT; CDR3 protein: CASSDPGQGDEKLFF
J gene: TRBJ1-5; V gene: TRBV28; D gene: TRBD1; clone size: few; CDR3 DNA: TGTGCCAGCAGTTTGACAGGGGTTAGCAATCAGCCCCAGCATTTT; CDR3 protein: CASSLTGVSNQPQHF
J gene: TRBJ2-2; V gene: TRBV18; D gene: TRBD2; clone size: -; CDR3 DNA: TGTGCCAGCTCACCATCCGGACTAGTGGGTACCGGGGAGCTGTTTTTT; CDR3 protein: CASSPSGLVGTGELFF
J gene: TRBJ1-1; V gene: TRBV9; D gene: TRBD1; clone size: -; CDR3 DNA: TGTGCCAGCAGCGCGGCTTTGGGACAGATGAACACTGAAGCTTTCTTT; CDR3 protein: CASSAALGQMNTEAFF
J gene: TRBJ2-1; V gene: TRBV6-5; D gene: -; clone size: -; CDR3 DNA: TGTGCCAAGGCGGGAGAGCAGTTCTTC; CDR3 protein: CAKAGEQFF
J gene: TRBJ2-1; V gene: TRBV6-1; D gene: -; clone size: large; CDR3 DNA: TGTGCCAGCCCCACTAGCAATGAGCAGTTCTTC; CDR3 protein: CASPTSNEQFF
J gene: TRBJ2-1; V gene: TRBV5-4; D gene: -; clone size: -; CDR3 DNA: TGTGCCAGCAGCTCAATATCTGCGGATACATATGAGCAGTTCTTC; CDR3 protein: CASSSISADTYEQFF
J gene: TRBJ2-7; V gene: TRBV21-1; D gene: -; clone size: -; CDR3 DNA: TGTGCCAGCAGCAAAGGGTGGTTGGGGGCCTACGAGCAGTACTTC; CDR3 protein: CASSKGWLGAYEQYF
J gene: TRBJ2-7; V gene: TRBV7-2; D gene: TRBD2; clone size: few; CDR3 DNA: TGTGCCAGCAGCCCAAGGGGCGGGAGCAACTACGAGCAGTACTTC; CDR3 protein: CASSPRGGSNYEQYF
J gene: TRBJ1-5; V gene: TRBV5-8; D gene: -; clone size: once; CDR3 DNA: TGTGCCAGCAGCTTGAGCGGCCAGCCCCAGCATTTT; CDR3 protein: CASSLSGQPQHF
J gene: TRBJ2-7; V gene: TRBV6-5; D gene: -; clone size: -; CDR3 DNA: TGTGCCAGCAGTTACGGGGTCGCCTACGAGCAGTACTTC; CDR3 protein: CASSYGVAYEQYF
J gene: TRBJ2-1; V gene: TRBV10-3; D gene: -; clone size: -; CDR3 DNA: TGTGCCATCAGTGAGTCGAAGGTGTTGGGGGGCAATGAGCAGTTCTTC; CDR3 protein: CAISESKVLGGNEQFF
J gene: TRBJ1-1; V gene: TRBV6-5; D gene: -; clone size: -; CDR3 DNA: TGTGCCAGCAGTTACGGTTCGACAGCTGAAGCTTTCTTT; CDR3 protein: CASSYGSTAEAFF
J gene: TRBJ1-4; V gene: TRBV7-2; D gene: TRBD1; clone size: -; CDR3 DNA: TGTGCCAGCAGTTACAGGGGGGAAAAACTGTTTTTT; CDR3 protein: CASSYRGEKLFF
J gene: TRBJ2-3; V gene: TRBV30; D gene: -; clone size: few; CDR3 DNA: TGTGCCTGCTCCCTGGCGGTCTTCGGGGATACGCAGTATTTT; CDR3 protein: CACSLAVFGDTQYF
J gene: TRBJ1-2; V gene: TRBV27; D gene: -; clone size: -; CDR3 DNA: TGTGCCAGCAGTCCACTCGGACGGGCCCCCCGTGGCTACACCTTC; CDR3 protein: CASSPLGRAPRGYTF
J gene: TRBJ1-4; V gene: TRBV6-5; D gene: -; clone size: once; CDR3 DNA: TGTGCCAGCAGCTACAGCTGGGCCAATGAAAAACTGTTTTTT; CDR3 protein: CASSYSWANEKLFF
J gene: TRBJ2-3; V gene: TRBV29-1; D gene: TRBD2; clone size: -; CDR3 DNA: TGCAGCGTTGACAAGCGGGGGTGGGATACGCAGTATTTT; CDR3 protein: CSVDKRGWDTQYF
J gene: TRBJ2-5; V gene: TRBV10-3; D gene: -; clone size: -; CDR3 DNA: TGTGCCATCAGTGGAGGGATGACTAAAGAGACCCAGTACTTC; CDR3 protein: CAISGGMTKETQYF
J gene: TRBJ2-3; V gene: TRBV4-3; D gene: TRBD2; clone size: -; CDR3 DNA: TGCGCCAGCAGCCAAGAGGGAGGGCATACGCAGTATTTT; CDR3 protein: CASSQEGGHTQYF
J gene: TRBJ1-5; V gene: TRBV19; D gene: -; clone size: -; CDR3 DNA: TGTGCCAGTAGTAGTCGGGATACTGGGAGCAATCAGCCCCAGCATTTT; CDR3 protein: CASSSRDTGSNQPQHF
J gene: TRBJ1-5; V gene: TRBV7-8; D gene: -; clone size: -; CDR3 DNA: TGTGCCAGCAGCTTATTTTCGGATAGCAATCAGCCCCAGCATTTT; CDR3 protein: CASSLFSDSNQPQHF
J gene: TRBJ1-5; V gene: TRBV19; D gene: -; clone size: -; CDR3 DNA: TGTGCCAGTAGTCTTCTTTATCAGCCCCAGCATTTT; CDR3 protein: CASSLLYQPQHF
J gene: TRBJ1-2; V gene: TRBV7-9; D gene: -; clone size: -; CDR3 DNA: TGTGCCAGCAGGTCCCCAGGAGGCTACACCTTC; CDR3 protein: CASRSPGGYTF
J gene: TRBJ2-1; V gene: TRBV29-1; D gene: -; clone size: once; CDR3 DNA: TGTGGGGGGGCCCGTTACCCGTACAATGAGCAGTTCTTC; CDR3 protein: CGGARYPYNEQFF
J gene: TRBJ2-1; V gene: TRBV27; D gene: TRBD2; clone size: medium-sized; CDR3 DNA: TGTGCCAGCAGCGGGACTAGCGGGGCCTACAATGAGCAGTTCTTC; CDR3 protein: CASSGTSGAYNEQFF
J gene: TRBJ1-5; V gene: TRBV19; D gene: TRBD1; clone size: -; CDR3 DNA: TGTGCCAGTAGTATGACCCGACAGGGAGAGGGTCAGCCCCAGCATTTT; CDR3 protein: CASSMTRQGEGQPQHF